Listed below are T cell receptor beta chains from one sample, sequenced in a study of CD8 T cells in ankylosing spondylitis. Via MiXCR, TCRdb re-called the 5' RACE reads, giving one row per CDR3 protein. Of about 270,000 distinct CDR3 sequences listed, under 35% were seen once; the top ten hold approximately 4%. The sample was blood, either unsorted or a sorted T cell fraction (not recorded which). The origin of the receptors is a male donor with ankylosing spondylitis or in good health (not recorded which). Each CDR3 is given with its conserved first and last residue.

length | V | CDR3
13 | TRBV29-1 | CSVDLTARETQYF
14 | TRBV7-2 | CASSLDGTLDEQYF
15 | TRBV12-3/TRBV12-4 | CASSLSSGGLTGYTF
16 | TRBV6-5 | CASSLLAGDSYNEQFF
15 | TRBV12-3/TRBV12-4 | CASSLGVEGAQPQHF
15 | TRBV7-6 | CASSSPGAARPEQFF
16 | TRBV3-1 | CASSQRLAGKPDTQYF
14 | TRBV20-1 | CSADPGRAQETQYF
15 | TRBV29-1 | CSVRGQGDQHNEQFF
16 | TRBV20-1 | CSARDSVQFSNQPQHF
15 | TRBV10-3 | CATSRERGIYQPQHF
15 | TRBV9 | CASSPGTSGGNEQFF
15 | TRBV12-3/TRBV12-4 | CASSLDRVRTDTQYF
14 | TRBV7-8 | CASSAGGNNSPLHF
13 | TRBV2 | CASIARQGYGYTF
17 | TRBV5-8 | CASRPTGQGAKADTQYF
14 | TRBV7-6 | CASSPTGNQETQYF
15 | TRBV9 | CASSAWDRAPDTQYF
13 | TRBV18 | CASSPRQGNEQFF
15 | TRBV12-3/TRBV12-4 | CASSPPTGVYNEQFF
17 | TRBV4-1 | CASSQGFRTGGMNEQFF
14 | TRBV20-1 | CSAPSGGVGNEQYF
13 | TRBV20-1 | CSDPVLSTDTQYF
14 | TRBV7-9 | CASSSRDRLHEQFF
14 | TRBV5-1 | CASSLVQNTGELFF
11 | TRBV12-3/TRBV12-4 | CASSLSEKLFF
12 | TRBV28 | CASSSQGRGAFF
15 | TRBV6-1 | CASSPAFGHTGELFF
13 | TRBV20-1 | CSAGGPLNTEAFF
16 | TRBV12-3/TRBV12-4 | CASSLGWGQGNYGYTF
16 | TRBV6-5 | CASSYQGLAGQYEQYF
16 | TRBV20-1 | CSARDGSGVTYNEQFF
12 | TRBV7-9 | CASSRPREEQYF
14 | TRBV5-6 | CASSFNSYTDTQYF
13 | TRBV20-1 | CSAQDRVWETQYF
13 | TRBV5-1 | CASSPDREETQYF
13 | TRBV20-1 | CSAKVPLHYGYTF
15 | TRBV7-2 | CASSLRTGVSYEQYF
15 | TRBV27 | CASGALTLVDSPLHF
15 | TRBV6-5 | CASGSGTSGSYEQYF
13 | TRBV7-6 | CASRSDSNYEQYF
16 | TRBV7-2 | CASSRGLVRDTGELFF
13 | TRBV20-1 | CSARDPADNEQFF
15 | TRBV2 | CASSEGLAGYNEQFF
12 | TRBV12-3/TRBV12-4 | CASSPANYGYTF
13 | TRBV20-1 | CTLIGTGGEGYTF
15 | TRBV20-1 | CSAGTSGGATDTQYF
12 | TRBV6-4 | CASRGYDEKLFF
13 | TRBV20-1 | CSDPLSQQETQYF
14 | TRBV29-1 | CSCGGQSSYNEQFF
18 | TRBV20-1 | CSARDIETGGANTGELFF
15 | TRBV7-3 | CASSLTGAYNSPLHF
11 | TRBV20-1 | CSALQGASAFF
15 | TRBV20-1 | CSATPGGKANQPQHF
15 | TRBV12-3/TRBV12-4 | CASSKSRLGADTQYF
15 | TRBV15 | CATSRDEKGLNEQFF
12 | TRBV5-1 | CASSYSEGELFF